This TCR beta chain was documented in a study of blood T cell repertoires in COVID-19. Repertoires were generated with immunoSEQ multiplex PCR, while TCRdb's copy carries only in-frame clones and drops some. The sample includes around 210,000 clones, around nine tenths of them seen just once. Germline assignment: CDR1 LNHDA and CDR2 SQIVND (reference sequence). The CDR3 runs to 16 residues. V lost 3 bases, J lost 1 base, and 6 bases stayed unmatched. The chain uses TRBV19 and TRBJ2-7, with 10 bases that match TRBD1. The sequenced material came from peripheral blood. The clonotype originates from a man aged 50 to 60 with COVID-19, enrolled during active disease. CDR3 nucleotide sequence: TGTGCCAGTAGTATTTGGAGACAGGGGGCTTCCTACGAGCAGTACTTC. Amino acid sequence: CASSIWRQGASYEQYF.